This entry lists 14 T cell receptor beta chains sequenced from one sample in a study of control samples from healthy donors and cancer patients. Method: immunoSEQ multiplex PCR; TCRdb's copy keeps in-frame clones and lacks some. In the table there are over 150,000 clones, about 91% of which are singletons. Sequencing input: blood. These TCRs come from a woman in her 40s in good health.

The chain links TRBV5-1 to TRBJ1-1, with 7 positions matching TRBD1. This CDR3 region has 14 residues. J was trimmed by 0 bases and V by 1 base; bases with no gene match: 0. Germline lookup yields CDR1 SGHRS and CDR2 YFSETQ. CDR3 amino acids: CASSLTGVNTEAFF. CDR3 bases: TGCGCCAGCAGCTTGACAGGGGTGAACACTGAAGCTTTCTTT. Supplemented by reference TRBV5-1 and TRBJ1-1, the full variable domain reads KAGVTQTPRYLIKTRGQQVTLSCSPISGHRSVSWYQQTPGQGLQFLFEYFSETQRNKGNFPGRFSGRQFSNSRSEMNVSTLELGDSALYLCASSLTGVNTEAFFGQGTRLTVV.

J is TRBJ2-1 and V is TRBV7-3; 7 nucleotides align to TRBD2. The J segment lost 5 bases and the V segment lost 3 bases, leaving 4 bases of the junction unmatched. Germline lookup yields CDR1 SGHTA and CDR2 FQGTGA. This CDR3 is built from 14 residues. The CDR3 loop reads CASSLSGADNEQFF. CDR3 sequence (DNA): TGTGCCAGCAGCTTGAGCGGGGCCGACAATGAGCAGTTCTTC.

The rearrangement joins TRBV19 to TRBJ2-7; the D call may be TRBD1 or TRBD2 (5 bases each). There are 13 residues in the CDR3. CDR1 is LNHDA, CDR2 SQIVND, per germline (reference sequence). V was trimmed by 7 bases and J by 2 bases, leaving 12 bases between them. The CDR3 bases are TGTGCCAGTACCGGGACCGAGACCTACGAGCAGTACTTC. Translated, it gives CASTGTETYEQYF.

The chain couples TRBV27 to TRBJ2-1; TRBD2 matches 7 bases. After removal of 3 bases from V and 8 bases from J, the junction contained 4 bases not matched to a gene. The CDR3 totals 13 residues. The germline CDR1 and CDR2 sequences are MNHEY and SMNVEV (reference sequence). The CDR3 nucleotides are TGTGCCAGCAGTTTGGGGGGGGTCTATGAGCAGTTCTTC. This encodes CASSLGGVYEQFF.

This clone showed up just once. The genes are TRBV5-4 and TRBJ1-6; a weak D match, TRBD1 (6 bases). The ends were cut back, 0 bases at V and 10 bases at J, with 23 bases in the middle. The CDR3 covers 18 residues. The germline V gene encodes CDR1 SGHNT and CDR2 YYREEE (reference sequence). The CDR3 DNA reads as TGTGCCAGCAGCTTGGGTGTGGGGGGGCCTATTGCGGGGTCACCCCTCCACTTT. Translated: CASSLGVGGPIAGSPLHF.

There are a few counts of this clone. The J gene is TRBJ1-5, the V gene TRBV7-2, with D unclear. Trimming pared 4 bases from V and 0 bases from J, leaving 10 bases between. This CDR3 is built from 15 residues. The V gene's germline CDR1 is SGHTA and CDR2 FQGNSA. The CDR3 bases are TGTGCCAGCAGCTATGACATGTATAGCAATCAGCCCCAGCATTTT. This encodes CASSYDMYSNQPQHF.

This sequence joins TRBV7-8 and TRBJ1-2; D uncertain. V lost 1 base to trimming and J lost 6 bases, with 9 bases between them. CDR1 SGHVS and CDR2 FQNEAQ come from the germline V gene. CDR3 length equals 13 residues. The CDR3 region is CASSLGFADGYTF. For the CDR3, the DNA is TGTGCCAGCAGCTTAGGGTTTGCGGATGGCTACACCTTC.

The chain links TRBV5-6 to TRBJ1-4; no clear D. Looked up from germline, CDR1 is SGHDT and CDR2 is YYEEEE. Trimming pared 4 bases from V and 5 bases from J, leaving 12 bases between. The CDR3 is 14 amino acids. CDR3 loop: CASSLREENEKLFF. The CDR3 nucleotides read TGTGCCAGCAGCCTCCGGGAGGAAAATGAAAAACTGTTTTTT.

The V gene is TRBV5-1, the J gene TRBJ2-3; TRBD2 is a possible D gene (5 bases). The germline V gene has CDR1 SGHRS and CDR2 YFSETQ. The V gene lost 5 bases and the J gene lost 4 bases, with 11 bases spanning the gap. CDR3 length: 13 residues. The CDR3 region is CASRKAGADTQYF. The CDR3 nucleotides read TGCGCCAGCAGGAAAGCCGGGGCAGATACGCAGTATTTT.

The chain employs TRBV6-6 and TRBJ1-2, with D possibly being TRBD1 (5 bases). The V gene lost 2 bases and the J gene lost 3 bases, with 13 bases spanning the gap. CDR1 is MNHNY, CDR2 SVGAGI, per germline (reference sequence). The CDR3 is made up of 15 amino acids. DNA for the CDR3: TGTGCCAGCAGTTACCAAACTGGGGCTGACTATGGCTACACCTTC. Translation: CASSYQTGADYGYTF.

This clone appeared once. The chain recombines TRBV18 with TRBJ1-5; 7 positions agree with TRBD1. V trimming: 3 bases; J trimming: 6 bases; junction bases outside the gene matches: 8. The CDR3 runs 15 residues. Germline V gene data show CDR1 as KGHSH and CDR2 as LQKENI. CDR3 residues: CASSPRGGQAQPQHF. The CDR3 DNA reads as TGTGCCAGCTCACCGAGAGGGGGCCAGGCTCAGCCCCAGCATTTT.

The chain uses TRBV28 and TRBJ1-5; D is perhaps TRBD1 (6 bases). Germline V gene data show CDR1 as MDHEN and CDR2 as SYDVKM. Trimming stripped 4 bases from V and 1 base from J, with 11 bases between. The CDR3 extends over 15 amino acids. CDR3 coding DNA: TGTGCCAGCAGTTCTAGGGGGATAAGCAATCAGCCCCAGCATTTT. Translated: CASSSRGISNQPQHF.

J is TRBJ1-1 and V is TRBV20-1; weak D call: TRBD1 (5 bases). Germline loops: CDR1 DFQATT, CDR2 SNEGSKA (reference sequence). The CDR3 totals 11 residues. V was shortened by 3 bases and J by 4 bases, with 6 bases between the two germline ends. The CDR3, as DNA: TGCAGTGCTAGTGGGGGCACTGAAGCTTTCTTT. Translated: CSASGGTEAFF.

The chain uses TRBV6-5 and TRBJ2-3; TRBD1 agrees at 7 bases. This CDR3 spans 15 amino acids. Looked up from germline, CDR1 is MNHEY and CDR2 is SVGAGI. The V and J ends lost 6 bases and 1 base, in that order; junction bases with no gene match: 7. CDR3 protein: CASRHRGAGTDTQYF. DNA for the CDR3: TGTGCCAGCAGACACAGGGGTGCGGGCACAGATACGCAGTATTTT.